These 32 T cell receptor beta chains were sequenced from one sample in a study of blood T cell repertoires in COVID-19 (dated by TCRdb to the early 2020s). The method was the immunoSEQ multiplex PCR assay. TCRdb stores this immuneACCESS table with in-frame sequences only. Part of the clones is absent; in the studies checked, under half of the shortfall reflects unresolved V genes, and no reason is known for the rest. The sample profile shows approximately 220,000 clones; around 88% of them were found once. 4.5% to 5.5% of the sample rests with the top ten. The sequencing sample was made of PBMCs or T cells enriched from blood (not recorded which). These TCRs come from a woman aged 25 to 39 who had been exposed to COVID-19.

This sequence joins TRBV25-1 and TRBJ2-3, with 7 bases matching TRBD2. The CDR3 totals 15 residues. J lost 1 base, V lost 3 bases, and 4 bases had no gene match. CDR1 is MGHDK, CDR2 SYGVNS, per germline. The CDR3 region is CASSEGGAGTDTQYF. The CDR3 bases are TGTGCCAGCAGTGAGGGAGGGGCTGGCACAGATACGCAGTATTTT.

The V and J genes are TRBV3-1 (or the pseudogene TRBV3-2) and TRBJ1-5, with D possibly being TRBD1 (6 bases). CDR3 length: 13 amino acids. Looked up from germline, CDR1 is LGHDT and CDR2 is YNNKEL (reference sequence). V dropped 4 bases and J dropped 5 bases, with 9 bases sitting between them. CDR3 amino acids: CASSRWTDQPQHF. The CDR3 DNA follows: TGTGCCAGCAGCCGATGGACAGATCAGCCCCAGCATTTT.

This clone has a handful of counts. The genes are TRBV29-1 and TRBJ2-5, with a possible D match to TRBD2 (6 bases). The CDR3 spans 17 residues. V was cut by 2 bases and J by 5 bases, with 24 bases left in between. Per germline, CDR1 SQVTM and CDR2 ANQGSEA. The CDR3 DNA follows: TGCAGCGTTGAACCACTCCTTCGGTGGGGGGTCGGCGAGACCCAGTACTTC. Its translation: CSVEPLLRWGVGETQYF. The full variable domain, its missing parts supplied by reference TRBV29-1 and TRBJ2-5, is SAVISQKPSRDICQRGTSLTIQCQVDSQVTMMFWYRQQPGQSLTLIATANQGSEATYESGFVIDKFPISRPNLTFSTLTVSNMSPEDSSIYLCSVEPLLRWGVGETQYFGPGTRLLVL.

CDR3 nucleotides: TGCGCCAGCAGCTTGCCAGCGGGGGGCACAGATACGCAGTATTTT. This translates into CASSLPAGGTDTQYF. V and J are TRBV5-1 and TRBJ2-3; 8 bases map to TRBD2. The CDR3 loop spans 15 amino acids. CDR1 SGHRS and CDR2 YFSETQ come from the germline V gene. V dropped 1 base and J dropped 1; count of bases not matched to a gene: 2.

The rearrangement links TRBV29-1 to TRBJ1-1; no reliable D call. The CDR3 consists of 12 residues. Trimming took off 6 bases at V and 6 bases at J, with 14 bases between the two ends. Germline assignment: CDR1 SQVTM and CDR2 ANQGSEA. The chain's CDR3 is CSVSDLGAEAFF. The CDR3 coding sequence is TGCAGCGTCAGCGACCTCGGAGCTGAAGCTTTCTTT.

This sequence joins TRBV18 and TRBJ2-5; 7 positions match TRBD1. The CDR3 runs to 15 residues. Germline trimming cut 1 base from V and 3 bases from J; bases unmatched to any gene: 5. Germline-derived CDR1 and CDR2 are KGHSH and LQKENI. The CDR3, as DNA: TGTGCCAGCTCACCACGTGGAACAGGGGAAGAGACCCAGTACTTC. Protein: CASSPRGTGEETQYF.

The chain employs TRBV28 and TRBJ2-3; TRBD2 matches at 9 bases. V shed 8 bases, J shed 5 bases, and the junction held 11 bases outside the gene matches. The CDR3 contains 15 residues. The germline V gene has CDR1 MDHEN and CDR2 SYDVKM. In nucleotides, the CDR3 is TGTGCCAGCTGTCCTGGCGGGGGGGCTAGAGATACGCAGTATTTT. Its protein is CASCPGGGARDTQYF.

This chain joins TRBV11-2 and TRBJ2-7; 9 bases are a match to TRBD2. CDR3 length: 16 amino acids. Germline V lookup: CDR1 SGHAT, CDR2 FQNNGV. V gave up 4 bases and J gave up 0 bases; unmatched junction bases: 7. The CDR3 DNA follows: TGTGCCAGCAGCTCACTCCTAGCGGGGTACTCCTACGAGCAGTACTTC. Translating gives CASSSLLAGYSYEQYF.

Here the CDR3 DNA reads TGTGCCAGCTCACCTGTGGGGACTTTAGGGGAGCAGTACTTC. Translated: CASSPVGTLGEQYF. This chain links TRBV18 with TRBJ2-7; a weak D match, TRBD2 (6 bases). CDR1 and CDR2 (germline): KGHSH, LQKENI. CDR3 length: 14 amino acids. V was cut by 3 bases and J by 7 bases, with 16 bases left in between.

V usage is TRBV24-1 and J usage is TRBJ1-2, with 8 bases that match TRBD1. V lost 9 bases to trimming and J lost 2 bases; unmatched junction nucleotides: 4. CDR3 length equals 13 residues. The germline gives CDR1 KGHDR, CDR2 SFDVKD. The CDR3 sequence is CATGGQENYGYTF. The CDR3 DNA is TGTGCCACCGGGGGACAGGAAAACTATGGCTACACCTTC.

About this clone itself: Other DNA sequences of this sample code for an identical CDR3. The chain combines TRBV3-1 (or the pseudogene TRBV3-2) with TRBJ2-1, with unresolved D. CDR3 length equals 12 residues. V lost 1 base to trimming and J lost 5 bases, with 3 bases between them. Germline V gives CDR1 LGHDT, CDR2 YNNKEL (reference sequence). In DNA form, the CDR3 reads TGTGCCAGCAGCCAAGTTAACAATGAGCAGTTCTTC. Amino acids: CASSQVNNEQFF.

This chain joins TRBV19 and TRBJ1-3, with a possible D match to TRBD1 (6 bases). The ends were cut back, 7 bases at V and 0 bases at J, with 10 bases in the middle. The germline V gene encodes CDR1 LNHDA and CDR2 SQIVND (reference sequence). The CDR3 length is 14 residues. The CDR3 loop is CASTAGDSGNTIYF. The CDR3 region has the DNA TGTGCCAGTACGGCAGGGGACTCTGGAAACACCATATATTTT.

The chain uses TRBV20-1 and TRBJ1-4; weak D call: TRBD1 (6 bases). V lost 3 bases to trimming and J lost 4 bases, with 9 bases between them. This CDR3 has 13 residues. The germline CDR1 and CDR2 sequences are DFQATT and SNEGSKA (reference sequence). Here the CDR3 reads CSASRDNNEKLFF. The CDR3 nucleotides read TGCAGTGCTAGTCGGGACAATAATGAAAAACTGTTTTTT.

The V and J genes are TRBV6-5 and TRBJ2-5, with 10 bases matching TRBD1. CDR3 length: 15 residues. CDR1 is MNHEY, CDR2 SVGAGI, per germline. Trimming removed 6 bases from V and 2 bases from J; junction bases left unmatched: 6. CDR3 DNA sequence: TGTGCCAGCAGATCCCCGGACAGGGGGCAAGAGACCCAGTACTTC. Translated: CASRSPDRGQETQYF.

The CDR3 is CASQASYQNTGELFF. CDR3 sequence (DNA): TGTGCCAGCCAGGCCAGTTATCAGAACACCGGGGAGCTGTTTTTT. The rearrangement joins TRBV7-3 to TRBJ2-2; no firm D call. Germline V gene sequence: CDR1 SGHTA, CDR2 FQGTGA. The V end lost 8 bases, the J end lost 1 base, and 14 bases lay between the germline ends. CDR3 size: 15 residues.

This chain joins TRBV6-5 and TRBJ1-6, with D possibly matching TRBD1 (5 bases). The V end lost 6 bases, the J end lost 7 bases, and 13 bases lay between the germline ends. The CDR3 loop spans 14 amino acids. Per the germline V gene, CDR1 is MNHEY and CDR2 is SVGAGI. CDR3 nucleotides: TGTGCCAGCAGCACCGACAGCCAAAATTCACCCCTCCACTTT. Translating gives CASSTDSQNSPLHF.

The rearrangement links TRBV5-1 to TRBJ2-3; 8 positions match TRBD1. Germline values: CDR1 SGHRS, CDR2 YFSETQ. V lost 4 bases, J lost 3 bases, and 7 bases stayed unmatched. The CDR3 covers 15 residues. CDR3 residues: CASSVWTGNTDTQYF. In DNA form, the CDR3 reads TGCGCCAGCAGCGTTTGGACAGGGAATACAGATACGCAGTATTTT.

The DNA for the CDR3 is TGTGCCAGCAGCCGGCCGGTGGAGTCCTCTGGAAACACCATATATTTT. Translating it yields CASSRPVESSGNTIYF. The gene calls are TRBV7-9 and TRBJ1-3; D is unclear. Germline assignment: CDR1 SEHNR and CDR2 FQNEAQ (reference sequence). The CDR3 has 16 amino acids. Trimming took off 5 bases at V and 0 bases at J, with 14 bases between the two ends.

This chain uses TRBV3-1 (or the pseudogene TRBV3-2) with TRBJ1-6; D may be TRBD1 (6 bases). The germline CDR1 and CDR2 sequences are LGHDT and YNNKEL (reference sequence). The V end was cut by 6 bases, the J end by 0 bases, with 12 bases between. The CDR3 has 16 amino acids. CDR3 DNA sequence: TGTGCCAGCAGGTCACAGGGTAGCTCCTATAATTCACCCCTCCACTTT. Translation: CASRSQGSSYNSPLHF.

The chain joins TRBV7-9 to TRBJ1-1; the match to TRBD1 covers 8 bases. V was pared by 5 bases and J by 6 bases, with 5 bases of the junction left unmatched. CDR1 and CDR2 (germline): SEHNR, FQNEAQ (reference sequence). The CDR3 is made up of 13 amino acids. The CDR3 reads CASSLDRGAEAFF. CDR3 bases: TGTGCCAGCAGCCTAGACAGGGGTGCTGAAGCTTTCTTT.

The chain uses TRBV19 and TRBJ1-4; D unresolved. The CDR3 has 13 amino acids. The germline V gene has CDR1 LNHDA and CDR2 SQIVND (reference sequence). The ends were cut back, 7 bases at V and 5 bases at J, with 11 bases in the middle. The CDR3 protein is CASTGRRNEKLFF. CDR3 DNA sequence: TGTGCCAGTACGGGTAGGCGGAATGAAAAACTGTTTTTT.

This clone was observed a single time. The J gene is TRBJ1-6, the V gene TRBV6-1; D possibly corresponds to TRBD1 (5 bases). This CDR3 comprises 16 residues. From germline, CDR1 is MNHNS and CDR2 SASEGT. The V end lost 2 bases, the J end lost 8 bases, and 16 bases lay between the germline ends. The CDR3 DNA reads TGTGCCAGCAGTGAAAGTTGGGGCAGGCCTTATTCACCCCTCCACTTT. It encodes CASSESWGRPYSPLHF.

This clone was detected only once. CDR3 sequence reads: CASSPQWAGEQYF. Here the CDR3 DNA reads TGTGCCAGCAGCCCGCAGTGGGCTGGTGAGCAGTACTTC. The V gene is TRBV11-3, the J gene TRBJ2-7; D gene uncertain. This CDR3 is built from 13 residues. V shed 5 bases and J shed 7 bases, with 15 bases lying between them. The germline CDR1 and CDR2 sequences are SGHNT and YENEEA.

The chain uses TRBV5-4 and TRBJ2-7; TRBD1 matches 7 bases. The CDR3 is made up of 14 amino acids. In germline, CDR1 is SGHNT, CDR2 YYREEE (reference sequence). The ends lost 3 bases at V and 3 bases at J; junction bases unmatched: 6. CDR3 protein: CASSSRGNRYEQYF. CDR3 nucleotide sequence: TGTGCCAGCAGCTCCAGGGGGAATCGCTACGAGCAGTACTTC.

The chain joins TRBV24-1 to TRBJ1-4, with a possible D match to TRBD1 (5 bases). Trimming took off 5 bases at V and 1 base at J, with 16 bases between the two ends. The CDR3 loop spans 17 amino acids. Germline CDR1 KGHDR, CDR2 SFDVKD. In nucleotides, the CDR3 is TGTGCCACCAGTGCGGGCGGTCAGGGAAGAACTAATGAAAAACTGTTTTTT. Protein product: CATSAGGQGRTNEKLFF.

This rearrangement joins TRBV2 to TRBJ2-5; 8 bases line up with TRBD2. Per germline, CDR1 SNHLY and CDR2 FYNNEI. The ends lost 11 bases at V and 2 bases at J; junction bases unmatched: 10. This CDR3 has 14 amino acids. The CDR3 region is CAREGERGQETQYF. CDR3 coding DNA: TGTGCCCGGGAGGGGGAACGGGGTCAAGAGACCCAGTACTTC.

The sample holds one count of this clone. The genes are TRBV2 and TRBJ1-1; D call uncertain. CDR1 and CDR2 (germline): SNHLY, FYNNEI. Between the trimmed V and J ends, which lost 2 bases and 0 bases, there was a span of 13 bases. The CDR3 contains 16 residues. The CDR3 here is CASSEWRDLMNTEAFF. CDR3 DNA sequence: TGTGCCAGCAGTGAATGGCGGGATTTGATGAACACTGAAGCTTTCTTT.

The CDR3 nucleotides read TGTGCCAGCAGCGCGCAGGGAAGGGCCTATGGCTACACCTTC. Its translation is CASSAQGRAYGYTF. This chain links TRBV9 with TRBJ1-2; tentative D call: TRBD1 (5 bases). CDR1 and CDR2 (germline): SGDLS, YYNGEE. The CDR3 has 14 residues. V was clipped by 3 bases and J by 4 bases, with 13 bases between them.

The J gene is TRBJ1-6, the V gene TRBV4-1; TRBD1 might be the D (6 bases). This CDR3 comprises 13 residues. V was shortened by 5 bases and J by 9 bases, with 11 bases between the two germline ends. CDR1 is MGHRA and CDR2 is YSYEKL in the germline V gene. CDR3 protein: CASSIAGVSPLHF. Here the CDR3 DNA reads TGCGCCAGCAGCATTGCAGGGGTTTCACCCCTCCACTTT.

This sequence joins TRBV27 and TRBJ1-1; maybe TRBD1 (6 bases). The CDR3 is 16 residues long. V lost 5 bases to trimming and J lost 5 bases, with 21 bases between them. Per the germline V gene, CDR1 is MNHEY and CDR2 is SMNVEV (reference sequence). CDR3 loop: CASSPGTLRLVTEAFF. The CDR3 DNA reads TGTGCCAGCAGTCCCGGGACACTCAGACTCGTGACTGAAGCTTTCTTT.

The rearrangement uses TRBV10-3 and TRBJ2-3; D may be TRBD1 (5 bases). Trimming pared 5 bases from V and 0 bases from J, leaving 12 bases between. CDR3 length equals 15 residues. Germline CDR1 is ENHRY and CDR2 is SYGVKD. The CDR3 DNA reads TGTGCCATCAGTAGCCCAGGGTCAAGCACAGATACGCAGTATTTT. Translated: CAISSPGSSTDTQYF.

The CDR3 here is CASSLGNQGFSGNTIYF. The DNA of the CDR3 is TGCGCCAGCAGCTTGGGAAACCAGGGCTTCTCTGGAAACACCATATATTTT. This chain links TRBV5-1 with TRBJ1-3, with D possibly being TRBD1 (5 bases). The length of the CDR3 is 17 residues. Germline CDR1 and CDR2: SGHRS and YFSETQ. The V gene lost 0 bases and the J gene lost 0 bases, with 13 bases spanning the gap.